What follows are 24 T cell receptor beta chains derived from one specimen sequenced in a study of cytomegalovirus exposure and HLA in healthy donors. In the PCR, 60 Vbeta and 13 Jbeta primers were used. Clones were read by immunoSEQ multiplex PCR, and TCRdb kept only the in-frame ones, dropping some. Here the sample spans about 120,000 clones, about 80% being singletons. The sample comprised PBMCs. These receptors were collected from a woman aged 18-29 years in good health and CMV-seronegative.

In this sample, this clone turned up once. Other nucleotide sequences from this sample produce the same CDR3. This rearrangement joins TRBV5-1 to TRBJ2-3, with a weak D call TRBD2 (5 bases). Trimming took off 0 bases at V and 0 bases at J, with 11 bases between the two ends. Looked up from germline, CDR1 is SGHRS and CDR2 is YFSETQ. The CDR3 extends over 16 amino acids. The CDR3 sequence is CASSLGLAASTDTQYF. Here the CDR3 DNA reads TGCGCCAGCAGCTTGGGCCTAGCAGCTAGCACAGATACGCAGTATTTT.

The genes are TRBV28 and TRBJ1-4; unclear D gene. This CDR3 has 15 residues. V was shortened by 5 bases and J by 4 bases, with 14 bases between the two germline ends. Germline V gene lookup returns CDR1 MDHEN and CDR2 SYDVKM. The CDR3: CASSTPGLGNEKLFF. DNA for the CDR3: TGTGCCAGCAGTACCCCGGGTTTGGGTAATGAAAAACTGTTTTTT.

V gene TRBV5-8 combines with J gene TRBJ1-2; D remains unclear. CDR3 length: 13 amino acids. The ends were cut back, 4 bases at V and 1 base at J, with 8 bases in the middle. Per germline, CDR1 SGHTS and CDR2 YDEGEE. The CDR3, as DNA: TGTGCCAGCAGCCTAGATTTTAACTATGGCTACACCTTC. This gives the protein CASSLDFNYGYTF.

The chain has TRBV5-1 and TRBJ1-2, with 7 nucleotides matching TRBD1. Trimming removed 2 bases from V and 10 bases from J; junction bases left unmatched: 8. Germline assignment: CDR1 SGHRS and CDR2 YFSETQ. The CDR3 totals 13 residues. CDR3 bases: TGCGCCAGCAGCTTTCGACAGGGAGAGATCTACACCTTC. Protein sequence: CASSFRQGEIYTF.

This clone was seen only a few times. The chain carries TRBV2 and TRBJ1-2; tentatively, D is TRBD1 (5 bases). Trimming shortened V by 8 bases and J by 4 bases, and 20 bases separated the two germline ends. CDR1 is SNHLY and CDR2 is FYNNEI in the germline V gene. This CDR3 spans 15 amino acids. The CDR3 DNA reads as TGTGCCAGCTCCTGGGGGAGGGTTGGGCCCTATGGCTACACCTTC. This encodes CASSWGRVGPYGYTF. The whole variable domain, remainder taken from reference TRBV2 and TRBJ1-2, is EPEVTQTPSHQVTQMGQEVILRCVPISNHLYFYWYRQILGQKVEFLVSFYNNEISEKSEIFDDQFSVERPDGSNFTLKIRSTKLEDSAMYFCASSWGRVGPYGYTFGSGTRLTVV.

The chain recombines TRBV10-2 with TRBJ1-6; TRBD1 might be the D (5 bases). The length of the CDR3 is 15 residues. Trimming shortened V by 4 bases and J by 9 bases, and 16 bases separated the two germline ends. CDR1 WSHSY and CDR2 SAAADI come from the germline V gene. CDR3 sequence: CASSVAGPGVSPLHF. The CDR3 bases are TGCGCCAGCAGTGTGGCGGGGCCGGGGGTTTCACCCCTCCACTTT.

The rearrangement uses TRBV5-1 and TRBJ2-7; 10 nucleotides align to TRBD1. The CDR3 is 15 amino acids. CDR1 and CDR2 from the germline V gene are SGHRS and YFSETQ. Trimming at V came to 1 base and at J to 4 bases, leaving 5 bases not matched to a gene. In nucleotides, the CDR3 is TGCGCCAGCAGCTTGTCCGGGACAGGGGTATACGAGCAGTACTTC. Its protein product is CASSLSGTGVYEQYF.

The rearrangement uses TRBV18 and TRBJ2-7; 11 bases fit TRBD1. Germline V gene data show CDR1 as KGHSH and CDR2 as LQKENI. The ends lost 4 bases at V and 5 bases at J; junction bases unmatched: 4. The CDR3 consists of 14 residues. In nucleotides, the CDR3 is TGTGCCAGCTCACTAGGGACAGGGGGAAACGAGCAGTACTTC. This sequence encodes CASSLGTGGNEQYF.

J is TRBJ1-1 and V is TRBV6-6; possibly TRBD1 for D (6 bases). The CDR3 consists of 14 residues. Germline CDR1 is MNHNY and CDR2 is SVGAGI (reference sequence). V was shortened by 5 bases and J by 5 bases, with 15 bases between the two germline ends. In DNA, the CDR3 is TGTGCCAGCAGTGACACCTCCAGGGGTACTGAAGCTTTCTTT. This sequence encodes CASSDTSRGTEAFF.

The gene calls are TRBV27 and TRBJ1-1; TRBD1 might be the D (6 bases). CDR1 is MNHEY, CDR2 SMNVEV, per germline (reference sequence). V was shortened by 2 bases and J by 4 bases, with 11 bases between the two germline ends. There are 14 residues in the CDR3. The CDR3 region is CASSLLTGITEAFF. The CDR3 nucleotides are TGTGCCAGCAGTTTACTAACAGGGATCACTGAAGCTTTCTTT.

The chain employs TRBV5-4 and TRBJ2-2; D is possibly TRBD1 (6 bases). The CDR3 is made up of 14 amino acids. The V gene's germline CDR1 is SGHNT and CDR2 YYREEE (reference sequence). V was pared by 1 base and J by 5 bases, with 9 bases between. For the CDR3, the DNA is TGTGCCAGCAGCTTGCAGAGGGGGACCGGGGAGCTGTTTTTT. Translating it yields CASSLQRGTGELFF.

The V gene is TRBV12-5, the J gene TRBJ2-3, with a tentative D call TRBD1 (6 bases). Germline V CDR1 and CDR2: LGHNT, FRNRAP. The CDR3 has 15 amino acids. Trimming left V 3 bases short and J 8 bases short, with 18 bases between. Here the CDR3 reads CASGFPGQIMITQYF. The CDR3 DNA reads TGTGCTAGTGGTTTCCCCGGACAGATTATGATTACGCAGTATTTT. Together with reference TRBV12-5 and TRBJ2-3, the CDR3 gives the full variable domain: DARVTQTPRHKVTEMGQEVTMRCQPILGHNTVFWYRQTMMQGLELLAYFRNRAPLDDSGMPKDRFSAEMPDATLATLKIQPSEPRDSAVYFCASGFPGQIMITQYFGPGTRLTVL.

This clone has a single count. The chain recombines TRBV6-6 with TRBJ2-5; TRBD2 matches 7 bases. Germline assignment: CDR1 MNHNY and CDR2 SVGAGI (reference sequence). The V segment lost 10 bases and the J segment 2 bases; nucleotides outside the gene matches: 7. CDR3 length equals 13 residues. This CDR3 reads CATWEGSQETQYF. For the CDR3, the DNA is TGTGCCACCTGGGAGGGGTCTCAAGAGACCCAGTACTTC.

The V and J genes are TRBV6-1 and TRBJ2-1; 7 bases agree with TRBD1. Germline CDR1 is MNHNS and CDR2 is SASEGT. With V trimmed by 2 bases and J by 0 bases, 7 bases remained unmatched. The CDR3 contains 17 residues. The CDR3 coding sequence is TGTGCCAGCAGTGAAACCGCCAGGGGGTACTCCTACAATGAGCAGTTCTTC. Protein sequence: CASSETARGYSYNEQFF.

The V and J genes are TRBV18 and TRBJ1-1, with 7 bases that match TRBD1. Germline CDR1 and CDR2: KGHSH and LQKENI. Trimming removed 0 bases from V and 9 bases from J; junction bases left unmatched: 7. The CDR3 is made up of 14 amino acids. In nucleotides, the CDR3 is TGTGCCAGCTCACCACCCTCGTCGGGACAGAAAGCTTTCTTT. Translating it yields CASSPPSSGQKAFF.

The chain combines TRBV13 with TRBJ1-1, with D tentatively TRBD1 (5 bases). The CDR3 runs 14 residues. Germline CDR1 reads PRHDT; CDR2 reads FYEKMQ (reference sequence). V shed 5 bases and J shed 0 bases, with 10 bases lying between them. Written as DNA, the CDR3 is TGTGCCAGCAGCCTGGGGCCGATGAACACTGAAGCTTTCTTT. Its protein is CASSLGPMNTEAFF. Looking up the rest from reference TRBV13 and TRBJ1-1 gives the full variable domain: AAGVIQSPRHLIKEKRETATLKCYPIPRHDTVYWYQQGPGQDPQFLISFYEKMQSDKGSIPDRFSAQQFSDYHSELNMSSLELGDSALYFCASSLGPMNTEAFFGQGTRLTVV.

The gene calls are TRBV27 and TRBJ2-5; 12 bases line up with TRBD2. V lost 0 bases to trimming and J lost 6 bases; unmatched junction nucleotides: 5. CDR3 size: 16 residues. The V gene's germline CDR1 is MNHEY and CDR2 SMNVEV (reference sequence). For the CDR3, the DNA is TGTGCCAGCAGTTTATCGACTAGCGGGAGTAGAAAGACCCAGTACTTC. Its protein is CASSLSTSGSRKTQYF.

The gene calls are TRBV6-5 and TRBJ1-4, with a possible D match to TRBD1 (5 bases). This CDR3 is built from 15 residues. V was pared by 2 bases and J by 0 bases, with 7 bases between. Germline V lookup: CDR1 MNHEY, CDR2 SVGAGI. Here the CDR3 reads CASSYGGATNEKLFF. The CDR3 region has the DNA TGTGCCAGCAGTTACGGGGGGGCAACTAATGAAAAACTGTTTTTT.

The chain links TRBV6-6 to TRBJ1-5; possibly TRBD1 for D (5 bases). The V end was cut by 5 bases, the J end by 6 bases, with 14 bases between. Germline CDR1 reads MNHNY; CDR2 reads SVGAGI (reference sequence). The CDR3 has 14 amino acids. CDR3 DNA sequence: TGTGCCAGCAGTGACGGGGGGATCGGTCAGCCCCAGCATTTT. Its translation: CASSDGGIGQPQHF.

This chain links TRBV5-1 with TRBJ2-5, with a weak D call TRBD1 (6 bases). V was shortened by 2 bases and J by 2 bases, with 13 bases between the two germline ends. The germline V gene encodes CDR1 SGHRS and CDR2 YFSETQ. The CDR3 is 15 residues long. The CDR3 sequence: CASSFNTGLQETQYF. The CDR3, as DNA: TGCGCCAGCAGCTTCAACACAGGGCTTCAAGAGACCCAGTACTTC.

The chain couples TRBV5-1 to TRBJ1-4, with a possible D match to TRBD1 (6 bases). V lost 0 bases, J lost 3 bases, and 12 bases lay in between. Germline V lookup: CDR1 SGHRS, CDR2 YFSETQ. The CDR3 is 16 amino acids. CDR3 residues: CASSLAVGAANEKLFF. CDR3 bases: TGCGCCAGCAGCTTGGCCGTGGGGGCAGCTAATGAAAAACTGTTTTTT.

The chain combines TRBV27 with TRBJ2-7; 11 bases align to TRBD1. The CDR3 is 14 residues long. The J segment lost 6 bases and the V segment lost 2 bases, leaving 3 bases of the junction unmatched. Germline assignment: CDR1 MNHEY and CDR2 SMNVEV (reference sequence). CDR3 amino acids: CASSLRDRGTEQYF. CDR3 coding DNA: TGTGCCAGCAGTTTACGGGACAGGGGGACCGAGCAGTACTTC.

The V call is TRBV27, the J call TRBJ2-2; 8 bases line up with TRBD2. V dropped 8 bases and J dropped 5; count of bases not matched to a gene: 13. This CDR3 has 16 residues. CDR1 is MNHEY, CDR2 SMNVEV, per germline (reference sequence). DNA of the CDR3: TGTGCCAGCGGGGGTCAGGGCGCGGGAGGAACCGGGGAGCTGTTTTTT. Its translation is CASGGQGAGGTGELFF.

This clone turned up a few times. CDR3 sequence reads: CASSFTGDTEAFF. The CDR3 nucleotides are TGTGCCAGCAGCTTTACAGGGGACACTGAAGCTTTCTTT. The J gene is TRBJ1-1, the V gene TRBV11-3, with 7 bases that match TRBD1. Looked up from germline, CDR1 is SGHNT and CDR2 is YENEEA. V was clipped by 3 bases and J by 3 bases; unmatched bases: 1. This CDR3 has 13 residues.